A selection of T cell receptor beta chains follows, all from one sample in a study of blood T cells in healthy people across ages. TCRdb processed the 5' RACE reads anew with MiXCR; each CDR3 protein has one entry. Among about 1.4 million distinct CDR3 sequences listed, 59% were seen once. Specimen: blood. The receptors come from a man between 18 and 35 years old in good health. The conserved cysteine and the conserved F or W are not part of the CDR3 here. Where a row states a size, it is once, few, many or the class of an expanded clone; other rows omit it.

>TRBV4-1|TRBJ1-2|few
ASSQPRAGKRTEGYT
>TRBV20-1|TRBJ1-6|few
SARSEGRPNSPLH
>TRBV20-1|TRBJ1-5|-
SARERDRVFQPQH
>TRBV4-1|TRBJ1-6|-
ASSQVPGNSPLH
>TRBV29-1|TRBJ2-3|-
GVVAGPTDTQY
>TRBV4-1|TRBJ2-3|-
ASSLYSSGRTDTQY
>TRBV20-1|TRBJ1-2|once
SAKWGGYT
>TRBV20-1|TRBJ2-7|-
SAVGQGLEQY
>TRBV6-2/TRBV6-3|TRBJ2-7|-
ASTRTATYEQY
>TRBV28|TRBJ2-1|-
ASSLNSGDEQF
>TRBV20-1|TRBJ2-2|-
SALRHFPNTGELF